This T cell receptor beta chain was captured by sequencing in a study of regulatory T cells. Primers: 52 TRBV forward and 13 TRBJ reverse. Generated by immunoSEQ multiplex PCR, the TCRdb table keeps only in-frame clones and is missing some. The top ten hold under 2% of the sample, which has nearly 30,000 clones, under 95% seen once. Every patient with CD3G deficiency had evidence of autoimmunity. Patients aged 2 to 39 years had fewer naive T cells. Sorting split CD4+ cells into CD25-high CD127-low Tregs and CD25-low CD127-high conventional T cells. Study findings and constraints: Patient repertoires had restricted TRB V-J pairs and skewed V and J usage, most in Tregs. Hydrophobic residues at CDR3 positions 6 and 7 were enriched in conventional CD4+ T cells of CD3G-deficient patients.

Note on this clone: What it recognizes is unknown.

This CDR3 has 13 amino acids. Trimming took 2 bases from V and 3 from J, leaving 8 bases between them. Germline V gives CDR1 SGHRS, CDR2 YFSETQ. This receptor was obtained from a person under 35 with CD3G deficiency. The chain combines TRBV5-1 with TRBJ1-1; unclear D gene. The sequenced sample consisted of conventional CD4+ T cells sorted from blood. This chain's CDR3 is CASSFNGDTEAFF. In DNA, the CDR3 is TGCGCCAGCAGCTTTAATGGGGACACTGAAGCTTTCTTT.